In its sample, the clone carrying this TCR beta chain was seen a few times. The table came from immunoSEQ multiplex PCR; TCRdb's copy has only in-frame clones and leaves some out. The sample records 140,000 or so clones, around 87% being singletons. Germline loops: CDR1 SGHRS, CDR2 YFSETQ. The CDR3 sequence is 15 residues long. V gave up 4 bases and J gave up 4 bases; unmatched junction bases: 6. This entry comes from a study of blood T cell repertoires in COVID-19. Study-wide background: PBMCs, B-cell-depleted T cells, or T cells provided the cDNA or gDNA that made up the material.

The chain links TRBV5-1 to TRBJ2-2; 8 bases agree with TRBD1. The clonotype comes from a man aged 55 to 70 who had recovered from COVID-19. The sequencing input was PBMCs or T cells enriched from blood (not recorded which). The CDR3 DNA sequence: TGCGCCAGCAGCGTACAGGGGGGTAGCACCGGGGAGCTGTTTTTT. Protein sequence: CASSVQGGSTGELFF.